This TCR beta chain came from a study of cytomegalovirus exposure and HLA in healthy donors. V lost 6 bases and J lost 2, with 13 bases in between. This CDR3 has 15 amino acids. Germline V gene lookup returns CDR1 SGHAT and CDR2 FQNNGV. The PCR employed 60 Vbeta primers together with 13 Jbeta primers. Produced via immunoSEQ multiplex PCR; TCRdb's table is partial and in-frame only. The sample carries about 160,000 clones, about 60% recorded once. Specimen: PBMCs. This sequence joins TRBV11-2 and TRBJ2-2; tentative D call: TRBD1 (5 bases). The origin of this receptor is a woman aged 55-70 years in good health and CMV-seropositive. In DNA form, the CDR3 reads TGTGCCAGCAGTCAGAGGACACGTAACACCGGGGAGCTGTTTTTT. Its protein is CASSQRTRNTGELFF.